The 10 T cell receptor beta chains below come from one sample, sequenced in a study of OX40 agonist ivuxolimab in advanced cancers. Produced via immunoSEQ multiplex PCR; TCRdb's table is partial and in-frame only. This sample has approximately 92,000 clones; about 96% occur once, and the top ten carry 2% to 2.5%. The material was CD4+ or CD8+ T cells sorted from blood, obtained in a trial of the OX40 agonist ivuxolimab. These receptors were taken from an adult with an advanced solid tumor such as melanoma, head and neck, liver or kidney cancer.

This chain joins TRBV11-2 and TRBJ1-1; the match to TRBD1 covers 7 bases. The CDR3 is 14 amino acids. V was pared by 1 base and J by 8 bases, with 7 bases of the junction left unmatched. The germline CDR1 and CDR2 sequences are SGHAT and FQNNGV. The CDR3 spells CASSLGQGGPEAFF. The CDR3 DNA sequence: TGTGCCAGCAGCTTAGGACAGGGAGGACCAGAAGCTTTCTTT.

The chain is built from TRBV4-3 and TRBJ2-7; 9 bases agree with TRBD2. The CDR3 is made up of 19 amino acids. Trimming removed 0 bases from V and 2 bases from J; junction bases left unmatched: 14. Germline lookup yields CDR1 LGHNA and CDR2 YSLEER. CDR3 sequence reads: CASSQEGYGAGGTTYEQYF. CDR3 coding DNA: TGCGCCAGCAGCCAAGAGGGGTATGGAGCGGGAGGAACCACCTACGAGCAGTACTTC.

This chain joins TRBV27 and TRBJ2-1; TRBD2 matches at 8 bases. The V and J ends lost 6 bases and 5 bases, in that order; junction bases with no gene match: 6. The V gene's germline CDR1 is MNHEY and CDR2 SMNVEV (reference sequence). The length of the CDR3 is 14 residues. The CDR3 DNA sequence: TGTGCCAGCAGGTGGAGCGGGAGCGACAATGAGCAGTTCTTC. Its translation is CASRWSGSDNEQFF.

The chain employs TRBV6-5 and TRBJ2-2; no firm D call. The CDR3 consists of 14 residues. Trimming removed 5 bases at V and 1 base at J, with 8 bases between. Germline V gene lookup returns CDR1 MNHEY and CDR2 SVGAGI. CDR3 bases: TGTGCCAGCAGTGCAGTCCTGAACACCGGGGAGCTGTTTTTT. This translates into CASSAVLNTGELFF.

This chain links TRBV9 with TRBJ1-2; D remains ambiguous. The length of the CDR3 is 12 residues. V lost 4 bases, J lost 4 bases, and 8 bases lay in between. The germline V gene has CDR1 SGDLS and CDR2 YYNGEE. The CDR3 DNA reads as TGTGCCAGCAGCCCGTCGGGCTATGGCTACACCTTC. Its translation is CASSPSGYGYTF.

The rearrangement uses TRBV5-6 and TRBJ2-7; D possibly corresponds to TRBD2 (6 bases). CDR3 length equals 15 residues. Deletions cut 1 base from V and 0 bases from J, with 11 bases between. The germline V gene encodes CDR1 SGHDT and CDR2 YYEEEE. In DNA, the CDR3 is TGTGCCAGCAGCTTGCCGGGGGTGAGCTCCTACGAGCAGTACTTC. It codes for CASSLPGVSSYEQYF.

V and J are TRBV6-5 and TRBJ2-1, with D perhaps TRBD2 (5 bases). The CDR3 has 15 residues. Germline V lookup: CDR1 MNHEY, CDR2 SVGAGI. V was pared by 8 bases and J by 0 bases, with 14 bases between. The CDR3 nucleotides read TGTGCCAGCCGGACGGGATCCAGCTCCTACAATGAGCAGTTCTTC. Amino acids: CASRTGSSSYNEQFF.

Regarding this clone: This same CDR3 is encoded by further DNA sequences in the sample. In DNA form, the CDR3 reads TGCAGTGCTAGCTACGAGCAGTACTTC. Its translation: CSASYEQYF. V is TRBV20-1 and J is TRBJ2-7; D is unresolved. The CDR3 is made up of 9 amino acids. The ends were cut back, 3 bases at V and 3 bases at J, with 0 bases in the middle. CDR1 is DFQATT, CDR2 SNEGSKA, per germline (reference sequence).

The rearrangement links TRBV7-3 to TRBJ2-5, with TRBD2 matching over 7 bases. This CDR3 has 15 residues. Germline lookup yields CDR1 SGHTA and CDR2 FQGTGA. The trim removed 2 bases at V and 3 bases at J, leaving 6 bases unmatched. CDR3 sequence: CASSLAASGEETQYF. The CDR3 bases are TGTGCCAGCAGCTTAGCTGCTAGCGGAGAAGAGACCCAGTACTTC.

The J gene is TRBJ1-1, the V gene TRBV4-1; 12 nucleotides align to TRBD1. Germline CDR1 reads MGHRA; CDR2 reads YSYEKL. There are 16 residues in the CDR3. V was pared by 3 bases and J by 4 bases, with 6 bases of the junction left unmatched. The CDR3 bases are TGCGCCAGCAGCCAGGGGACAGGGGGCGGTACCACTGAAGCTTTCTTT. This codes for CASSQGTGGGTTEAFF.